This T cell receptor (beta chain) was observed in a study of T cell repertoires in cytomegalovirus infection. The V and J ends lost 8 bases and 7 bases respectively, with 8 bases between them. The CDR3 length is 11 residues. Per germline, CDR1 MNHNY and CDR2 SVGAGI (reference sequence). Study-wide results and caveats: HLA-C-restricted, CMV-specific TCR beta clonotypes were dominant ex vivo.

TCRdb re-derived calls from the reads in MiXCR, one entry per CDR3 protein. The sample holds more than 300,000 distinct CDR3 sequences, roughly 34% seen once. Notes on this clonotype: The antigen remains unidentified.

Here the sequenced sample was cultured PBMCs, taken from culture after CMV antigen stimulation. The chain employs TRBV6-6 and TRBJ1-4; D gene ambiguous. This sequence was found in a human donor in good health (CMV status not recorded). Some clones in this sample may be carry-over from other donors' samples. The CDR3 loop is CASGLGEKLFF. CDR3 sequence (DNA): TGTGCCAGCGGTCTTGGTGAAAAACTGTTTTTT.